This is a list of T cell receptor beta chains from one sample in a study of control samples from healthy donors and cancer patients. Method: immunoSEQ multiplex PCR; TCRdb's copy keeps in-frame clones and lacks some. The sample shows 200,000 or so clones, 90% to 95% of them seen only once. Sequencing was performed on blood. The receptors stem from a man in his forties or fifties in good health. The CDR3 runs from the conserved cysteine through the conserved F or W. Each record gives: J gene, D gene, V gene, CDR3 protein. D genes are given only for firm matches.

J: TRBJ1-1
D: NA
V: TRBV18
CDR3: CASSPAAELNTEAFF

J: TRBJ2-3
D: NA
V: TRBV10-3
CDR3: CAISESGGRDTQYF

J: TRBJ1-3
D: TRBD1
V: TRBV19
CDR3: CASSLRQGAAGNTIYF

J: TRBJ2-3
D: NA
V: TRBV6-2/TRBV6-3
CDR3: CASSWLTGRSSTDTQYF

J: TRBJ1-1
D: NA
V: TRBV6-5
CDR3: CASSYRRGTNTEAFF

J: TRBJ1-3
D: NA
V: TRBV30
CDR3: CAWGSIHGNTIYF

J: TRBJ1-1
D: NA
V: TRBV4-1
CDR3: CASSQERRRAGTEAFF

J: TRBJ1-5
D: NA
V: TRBV2
CDR3: CASGIEGSQPQHF

J: TRBJ1-5
D: TRBD1
V: TRBV6-6
CDR3: CASVDRGPLNQPQHF

J: TRBJ2-6
D: TRBD1
V: TRBV4-1
CDR3: CASSQEGRTGGNGANVLTF

J: TRBJ1-1
D: NA
V: TRBV2
CDR3: CASSERGAGSAFF

J: TRBJ1-1
D: NA
V: TRBV7-9
CDR3: CASSFSYVDTEAFF

J: TRBJ1-5
D: NA
V: TRBV28
CDR3: CASILNGGGQPQHF

J: TRBJ2-2
D: NA
V: TRBV29-1
CDR3: CSGITTGELFF

J: TRBJ1-1
D: NA
V: TRBV2
CDR3: CASSDAPNTEAFF

J: TRBJ2-7
D: NA
V: TRBV19
CDR3: CASSYRASYEQYF

J: TRBJ2-5
D: NA
V: TRBV6-5
CDR3: CASTQKGHPRGVQYF

J: TRBJ1-2
D: NA
V: TRBV28
CDR3: CASSLLVLSYGYTF

J: TRBJ2-7
D: TRBD2
V: TRBV4-3
CDR3: CASSQGTSGDKKQYF

J: TRBJ1-1
D: NA
V: TRBV2
CDR3: CASGRYTEAFF

J: TRBJ2-5
D: NA
V: TRBV7-2
CDR3: CASSFFMAGDETQYF

J: TRBJ1-5
D: TRBD1
V: TRBV7-9
CDR3: CASSLTGGNQPQHF

J: TRBJ1-4
D: TRBD1
V: TRBV25-1
CDR3: CASSAPRTGLTNEKLFF

J: TRBJ2-3
D: NA
V: TRBV7-2
CDR3: CASTSVVSDTQYF

J: TRBJ1-1
D: NA
V: TRBV6-5
CDR3: CASSWVNTEAFF

J: TRBJ1-1
D: NA
V: TRBV9
CDR3: CATNPAPNTEAFF

J: TRBJ2-7
D: NA
V: TRBV2
CDR3: CASSAEGSSYEQYF

J: TRBJ1-1
D: TRBD1
V: TRBV10-3
CDR3: CATLTGKNTEAFF

J: TRBJ1-1
D: NA
V: TRBV11-3
CDR3: CASSPGANTEAFF

J: TRBJ2-1
D: NA
V: TRBV19
CDR3: CASSHRIMGSSYNEQFF

J: TRBJ1-2
D: NA
V: TRBV15
CDR3: CATSRDGYYTF

J: TRBJ2-7
D: NA
V: TRBV19
CDR3: CASSIGTELSYEQYF

J: TRBJ1-3
D: NA
V: TRBV4-2
CDR3: CASSQASGEGNTIYF

J: TRBJ2-1
D: NA
V: TRBV5-1
CDR3: CASSLETGQRGEQFF

J: TRBJ1-5
D: TRBD1
V: TRBV6-6
CDR3: CASSSGQVGSPQHF

J: TRBJ2-2
D: TRBD2
V: TRBV6-5
CDR3: CASRGGSFNTGELFF

J: TRBJ2-6
D: TRBD1
V: TRBV28
CDR3: CASTNSPFVVRDRGSGANVLTF

J: TRBJ2-1
D: NA
V: TRBV2
CDR3: CASSAGASEQFF

J: TRBJ1-5
D: TRBD1
V: TRBV29-1
CDR3: CSARTGAAQPQHF

J: TRBJ2-7
D: NA
V: TRBV2
CDR3: CAITGLIPYEQYF